The 23 T cell receptor beta chains reported below all come from one sample, sequenced in a study of CXCR3-negative and CXCR3-positive naive CD8 T cells (dated by TCRdb to between 2018 and 2021). TCRdb shows the sequencer as NextSeq 550. The Human TCR Profiling Kit (MiLaboratory) was used to prepare UMI-labeled 5' RACE TRB cDNA libraries. Each CDR3 protein sequence appears as one entry after TCRdb reprocessed the reads, and no DNA is included. For this sample, the table gives about 90,000 distinct CDR3 sequences. Jointly, the top ten make up roughly 1.1% of the sample. The sequencing input was naive CXCR3- CD8+ T cells from blood. The cell subset or site label of this sample denotes: CD45RO-CCR7+CD27+CD95- naive CD8+ T cells lacking CXCR3 (TNR3-). The source is a human donor in good health. Some clones in this sample may be carry-over from other donors' samples.

The V gene is TRBV12-3 or TRBV12-4, the J gene TRBJ1-1; TCRdb picks TRBD1, but there is no DNA to check that call. The CDR3 totals 13 residues. The CDR3 region is CASSPTENTEAFF.

The rearrangement joins TRBV12-3 or TRBV12-4 to TRBJ1-2; TCRdb's D gene call, TRBD1, goes unchecked for lack of DNA. CDR3 size: 12 residues. The CDR3 protein is CASTTGHNGYTF.

The chain recombines TRBV10-2 with TRBJ1-1; TCRdb's D gene call, TRBD1, goes unchecked for lack of DNA. CDR3 length equals 18 residues. Per the germline V gene, CDR1 is WSHSY and CDR2 is SAAADI. This CDR3 reads CASSQVNPGTGRNTEAFF.

The V and J genes are TRBV7-6 and TRBJ1-1. Germline CDR1 and CDR2: SGHVS and FNYEAQ. The CDR3 runs to 13 residues. The CDR3 reads CASSLDPKYAAFF.

This sequence joins TRBV10-3 and TRBJ1-4; TCRdb lists TRBD1, though no DNA is available to test this call. The CDR3 sequence is 15 residues long. CDR1 and CDR2 from the germline V gene are ENHRY and SYGVKD. CDR3 protein: CAISEMWGANEKLFF.

The rearrangement uses TRBV5-5 and TRBJ1-1. This CDR3 has 13 residues. From germline, CDR1 is SGHKS and CDR2 YYEKEE (reference sequence). CDR3 residues: CASSFTRNTEAFF.

The V call is TRBV7-2, the J call TRBJ1-1; the TRBD1 assignment by TCRdb is unverifiable without DNA. The length of the CDR3 is 16 residues. The germline gives CDR1 SGHTA, CDR2 FQGNSA. The CDR3 reads CASSLGVGAPGTEAFF.

The chain recombines TRBV10-2 with TRBJ2-7. The CDR3 is made up of 12 amino acids. The germline CDR1 and CDR2 sequences are WSHSY and SAAADI. The CDR3 spells CASSGAPYEQYF.

The chain combines TRBV14 with TRBJ2-7; the D call from TCRdb, TRBD1, cannot be confirmed without DNA. There are 14 residues in the CDR3. Germline V gene data show CDR1 as SGHDN and CDR2 as FVKESK. The chain's CDR3 is CASSQGTGGYEQYF.

The V call is TRBV11-2, the J call TRBJ2-3; TCRdb's D call of TRBD1 is untestable without DNA. There are 13 residues in the CDR3. Germline V lookup: CDR1 SGHAT, CDR2 FQNNGV. The CDR3 sequence is CASSPGTGDTQYF.

J is TRBJ1-1 and V is TRBV4-3; there is no DNA to check the TCRdb D call of TRBD1. The germline V gene has CDR1 LGHNA and CDR2 YSLEER. CDR3 length equals 16 residues. The CDR3 loop reads CASSHTARTGGTEAFF.

V usage is TRBV4-2 and J usage is TRBJ1-1; as DNA is missing, the TRBD1 call by TCRdb cannot be tested. Germline V gene lookup returns CDR1 LGHNA and CDR2 YNFKEQ. This CDR3 contains 17 residues. CDR3 region: CASSQAGQGFESTEAFF.

The gene calls are TRBV5-6 and TRBJ1-6; TCRdb designates TRBD1, a call that cannot be tested without DNA. This CDR3 is 13 amino acids long. Germline CDR1 SGHDT, CDR2 YYEEEE. CDR3 loop: CASSRQVNSPLHF. The complete variable domain, with remaining parts taken from reference TRBV5-6 and TRBJ1-6, reads DAGVTQSPTHLIKTRGQQVTLRCSPKSGHDTVSWYQQALGQGPQFIFQYYEEEERQRGNFPDRFSGHQFPNYSSELNVNALLLGDSALYLCASSRQVNSPLHFGNGTRLTVT.

The chain combines TRBV4-1 with TRBJ1-1; with no DNA, the TCRdb D assignment of TRBD1 cannot be verified. The CDR3 has 13 amino acids. CDR1 is MGHRA and CDR2 is YSYEKL in the germline V gene. The CDR3 protein is CASSQGRGPEAFF.

The chain couples TRBV20-1 to TRBJ2-5; the TRBD1 assignment by TCRdb is unverifiable without DNA. Germline assignment: CDR1 DFQATT and CDR2 SNEGSKA (reference sequence). The CDR3 is 17 amino acids. The CDR3 sequence is CSANGDRALSSGETQYF.

The chain is built from TRBV5-1 and TRBJ1-5; TCRdb reports TRBD1, a call that lacks DNA to check it against. The V gene's germline CDR1 is SGHRS and CDR2 YFSETQ. The CDR3 extends over 15 amino acids. The CDR3 spells CASSITGDGNQPQHF.

CDR3 sequence reads: CSVEDGTSGGNYNEQFF. The chain employs TRBV29-1 and TRBJ2-1; TCRdb gives TRBD2 as the D gene, but with no DNA this cannot be confirmed. The V gene's germline CDR1 is SQVTM and CDR2 ANQGSEA. The CDR3 loop spans 17 amino acids.

The gene calls are TRBV2 and TRBJ1-1. Germline CDR1 reads SNHLY; CDR2 reads FYNNEI. The CDR3 length is 13 residues. The CDR3 sequence is CASNPAGTPEAFF.

The CDR3 sequence is CASSFLAGGQNEQYF. The genes are TRBV12-3 or TRBV12-4 and TRBJ2-7; there is no DNA to check the TCRdb D call of TRBD2. The CDR3 totals 15 residues.

This chain connects TRBV4-1 to TRBJ2-1; absent DNA, TCRdb's TRBD2 call cannot be checked. The CDR3 is 16 residues long. The germline CDR1 and CDR2 sequences are MGHRA and YSYEKL. CDR3 amino acids: CASSQGTSGAYNEQFF.

The rearrangement links TRBV29-1 to TRBJ1-4; TCRdb gives TRBD1 as the D gene, but with no DNA this cannot be confirmed. The germline gives CDR1 SQVTM, CDR2 ANQGSEA. The length of the CDR3 is 14 residues. CDR3 amino acids: CSVEVRVDHEKLFF.

The chain is built from TRBV12-3 or TRBV12-4 and TRBJ1-2. This CDR3 is 13 amino acids long. CDR3 region: CASSLSTHYGYTF.

The chain's CDR3 is CSVELGPGSYEQYF. The rearrangement links TRBV29-1 to TRBJ2-7; absent DNA, TCRdb's TRBD1 call cannot be checked. The CDR3 consists of 14 residues. Germline lookup yields CDR1 SQVTM and CDR2 ANQGSEA.